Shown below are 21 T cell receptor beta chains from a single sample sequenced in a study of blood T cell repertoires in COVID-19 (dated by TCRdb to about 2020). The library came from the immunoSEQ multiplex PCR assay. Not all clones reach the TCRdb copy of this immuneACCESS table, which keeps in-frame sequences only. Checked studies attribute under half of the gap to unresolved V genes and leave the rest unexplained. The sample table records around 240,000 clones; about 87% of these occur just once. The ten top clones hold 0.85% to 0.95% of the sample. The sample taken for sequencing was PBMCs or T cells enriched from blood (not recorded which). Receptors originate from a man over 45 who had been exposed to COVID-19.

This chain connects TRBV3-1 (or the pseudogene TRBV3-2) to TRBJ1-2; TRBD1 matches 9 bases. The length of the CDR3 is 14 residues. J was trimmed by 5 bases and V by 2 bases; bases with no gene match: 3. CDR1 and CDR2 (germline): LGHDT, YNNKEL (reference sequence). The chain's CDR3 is CASSQLDRGYGYTF. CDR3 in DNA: TGTGCCAGCAGCCAATTGGACAGGGGTTATGGCTACACCTTC.

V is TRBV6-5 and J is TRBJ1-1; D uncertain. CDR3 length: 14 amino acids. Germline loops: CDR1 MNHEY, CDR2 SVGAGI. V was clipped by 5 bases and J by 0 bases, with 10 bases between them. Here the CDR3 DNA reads TGTGCCAGCAGTCGAGACACCTTGAACACTGAAGCTTTCTTT. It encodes CASSRDTLNTEAFF.

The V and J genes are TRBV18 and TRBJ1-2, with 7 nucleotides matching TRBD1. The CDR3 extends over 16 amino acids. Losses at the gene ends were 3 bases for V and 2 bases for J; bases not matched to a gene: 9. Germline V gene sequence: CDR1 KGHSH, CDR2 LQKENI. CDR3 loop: CASSPMTGTSNYGYTF. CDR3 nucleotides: TGTGCCAGCTCACCGATGACAGGGACGTCCAACTATGGCTACACCTTC.

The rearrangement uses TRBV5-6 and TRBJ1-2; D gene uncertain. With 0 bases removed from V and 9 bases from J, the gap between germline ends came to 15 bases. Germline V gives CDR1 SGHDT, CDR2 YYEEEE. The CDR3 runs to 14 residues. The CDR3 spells CASSLELFAPSYTF. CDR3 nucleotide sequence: TGTGCCAGCAGCTTGGAATTGTTCGCGCCCAGCTACACCTTC.

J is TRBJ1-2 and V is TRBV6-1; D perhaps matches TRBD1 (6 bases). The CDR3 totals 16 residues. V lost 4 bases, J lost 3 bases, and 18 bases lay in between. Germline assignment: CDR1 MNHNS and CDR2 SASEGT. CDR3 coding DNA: TGTGCCAGCAGTGTGCCCGGGGGGCGGGGAGACTATGGCTACACCTTC. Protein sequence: CASSVPGGRGDYGYTF.

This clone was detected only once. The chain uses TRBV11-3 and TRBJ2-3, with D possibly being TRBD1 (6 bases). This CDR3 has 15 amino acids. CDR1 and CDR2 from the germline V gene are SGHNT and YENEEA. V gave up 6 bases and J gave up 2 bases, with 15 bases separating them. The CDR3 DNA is TGTGCCAGCAGGGAAACAGGGAGACCCACAGATACGCAGTATTTT. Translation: CASRETGRPTDTQYF.

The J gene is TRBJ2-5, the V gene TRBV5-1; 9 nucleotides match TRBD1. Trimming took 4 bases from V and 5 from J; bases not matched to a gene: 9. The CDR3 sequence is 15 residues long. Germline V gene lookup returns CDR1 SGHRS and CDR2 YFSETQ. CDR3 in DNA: TGCGCCAGCAGCATAGGACAGGGGCCTGCTGAGACCCAGTACTTC. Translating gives CASSIGQGPAETQYF.

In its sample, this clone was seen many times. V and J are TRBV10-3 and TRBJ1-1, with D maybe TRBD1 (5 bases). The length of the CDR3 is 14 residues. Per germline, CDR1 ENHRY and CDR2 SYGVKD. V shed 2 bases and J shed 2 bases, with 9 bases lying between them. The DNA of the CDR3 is TGTGCCATCAGTGAGGGGGGGACCAACACTGAAGCTTTCTTT. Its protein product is CAISEGGTNTEAFF.

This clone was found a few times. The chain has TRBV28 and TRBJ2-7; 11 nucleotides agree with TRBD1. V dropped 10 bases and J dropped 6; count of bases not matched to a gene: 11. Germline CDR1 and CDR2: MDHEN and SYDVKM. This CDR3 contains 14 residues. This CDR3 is CATVGQGALGEQYF. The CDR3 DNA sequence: TGTGCCACCGTTGGACAGGGGGCGTTGGGCGAGCAGTACTTC.

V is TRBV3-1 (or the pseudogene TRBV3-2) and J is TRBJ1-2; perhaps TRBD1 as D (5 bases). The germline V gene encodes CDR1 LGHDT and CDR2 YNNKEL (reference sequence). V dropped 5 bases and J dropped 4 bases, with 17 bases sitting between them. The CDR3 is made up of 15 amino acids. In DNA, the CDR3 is TGTGCCAGCAGCTTTAAGTCCCAGGGAATCTATGGCTACACCTTC. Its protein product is CASSFKSQGIYGYTF.

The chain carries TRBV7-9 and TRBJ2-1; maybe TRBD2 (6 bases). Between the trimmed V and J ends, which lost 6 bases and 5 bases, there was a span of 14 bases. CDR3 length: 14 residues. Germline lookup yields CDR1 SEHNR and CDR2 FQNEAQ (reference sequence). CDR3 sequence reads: CASRTAGLDNEQFF. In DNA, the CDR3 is TGTGCCAGCAGGACTGCGGGATTGGACAATGAGCAGTTCTTC.

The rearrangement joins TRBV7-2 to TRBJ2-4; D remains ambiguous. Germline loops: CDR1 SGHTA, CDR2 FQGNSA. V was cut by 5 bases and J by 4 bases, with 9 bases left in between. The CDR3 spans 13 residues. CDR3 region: CASSSRRKNIQYF. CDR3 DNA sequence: TGTGCCAGCAGCAGCCGGAGAAAAAACATTCAGTACTTC.

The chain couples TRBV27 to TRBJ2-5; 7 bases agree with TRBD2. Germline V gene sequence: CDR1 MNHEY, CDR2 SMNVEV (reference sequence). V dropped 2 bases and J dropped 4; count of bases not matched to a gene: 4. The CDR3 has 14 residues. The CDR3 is CASSLAGVAETQYF. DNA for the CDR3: TGTGCCAGCAGTTTAGCGGGAGTAGCAGAGACCCAGTACTTC.

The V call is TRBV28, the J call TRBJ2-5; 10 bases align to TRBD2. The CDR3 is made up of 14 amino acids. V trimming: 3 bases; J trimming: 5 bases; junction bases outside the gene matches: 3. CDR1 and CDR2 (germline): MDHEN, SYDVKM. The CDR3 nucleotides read TGTGCCAGCAGTTTGTATAGCGGGAGGGAGACCCAGTACTTC. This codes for CASSLYSGRETQYF. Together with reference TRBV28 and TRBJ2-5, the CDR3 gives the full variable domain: DVKVTQSSRYLVKRTGEKVFLECVQDMDHENMFWYRQDPGLGLRLIYFSYDVKMKEKGDIPEGYSVSREKKERFSLILESASTNQTSMYLCASSLYSGRETQYFGPGTRLLVL.

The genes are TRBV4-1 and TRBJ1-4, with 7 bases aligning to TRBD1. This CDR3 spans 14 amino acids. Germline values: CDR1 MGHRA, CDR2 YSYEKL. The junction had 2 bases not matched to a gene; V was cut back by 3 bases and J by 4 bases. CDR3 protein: CASSQTGLNEKLFF. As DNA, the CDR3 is TGCGCCAGCAGCCAGACAGGGCTTAATGAAAAACTGTTTTTT.

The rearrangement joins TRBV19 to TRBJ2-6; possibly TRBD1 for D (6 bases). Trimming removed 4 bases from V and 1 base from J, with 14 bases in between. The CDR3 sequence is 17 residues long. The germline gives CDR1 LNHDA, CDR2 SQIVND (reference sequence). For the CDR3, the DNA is TGTGCCAGTAGTAGGTCAGGGGATCTTTCTGGGGCCAACGTCCTGACTTTC. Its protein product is CASSRSGDLSGANVLTF.

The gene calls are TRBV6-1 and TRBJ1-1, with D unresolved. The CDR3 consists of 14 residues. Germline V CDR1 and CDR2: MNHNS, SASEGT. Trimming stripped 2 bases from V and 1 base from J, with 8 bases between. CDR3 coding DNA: TGTGCCAGCAGTGAAATCCTAGGGAACACTGAAGCTTTCTTT. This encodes CASSEILGNTEAFF.

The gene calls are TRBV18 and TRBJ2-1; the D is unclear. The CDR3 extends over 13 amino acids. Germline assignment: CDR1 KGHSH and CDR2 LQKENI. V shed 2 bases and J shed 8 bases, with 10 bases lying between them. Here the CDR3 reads CASSPYGEYEQFF. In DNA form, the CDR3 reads TGTGCCAGCTCACCATACGGAGAGTATGAGCAGTTCTTC.

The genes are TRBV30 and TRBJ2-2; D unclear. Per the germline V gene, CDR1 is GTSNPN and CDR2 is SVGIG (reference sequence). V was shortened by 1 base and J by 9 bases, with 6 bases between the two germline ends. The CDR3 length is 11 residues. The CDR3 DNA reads TGTGCCTGGAGTGCTGGGCGGGAGCTGTTTTTT. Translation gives CAWSAGRELFF.

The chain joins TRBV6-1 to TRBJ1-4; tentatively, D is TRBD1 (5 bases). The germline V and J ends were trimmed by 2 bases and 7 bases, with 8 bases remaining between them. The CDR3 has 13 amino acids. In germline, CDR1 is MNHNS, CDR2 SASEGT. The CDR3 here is CASSEQGSEKLFF. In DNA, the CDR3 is TGTGCCAGCAGTGAACAGGGATCTGAAAAACTGTTTTTT.

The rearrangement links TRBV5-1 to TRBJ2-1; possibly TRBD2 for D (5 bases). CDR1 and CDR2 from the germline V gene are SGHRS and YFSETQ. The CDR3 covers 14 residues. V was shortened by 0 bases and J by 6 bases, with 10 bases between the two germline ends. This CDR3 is CASSLGLALNEQFF. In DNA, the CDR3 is TGCGCCAGCAGCTTGGGGTTAGCGCTCAATGAGCAGTTCTTC. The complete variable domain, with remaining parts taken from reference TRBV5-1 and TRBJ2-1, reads KAGVTQTPRYLIKTRGQQVTLSCSPISGHRSVSWYQQTPGQGLQFLFEYFSETQRNKGNFPGRFSGRQFSNSRSEMNVSTLELGDSALYLCASSLGLALNEQFFGPGTRLTVL.